This T cell receptor (beta chain) was recorded in a study of tumor-infiltrating lymphocytes in primary liver carcinoma (dated by TCRdb to 2015 to 2018). Some background on the complete study: Of the five patients, three men and two women aged 30 to 69 years, four had hepatocellular carcinoma and one had combined HCC and intrahepatic cholangiocarcinoma. The tumors of the five patients were staged as T1-T3 N0M0, with maximum diameters ranging from roughly 4.2 to 10 cm. Each sample produced roughly 3.65 to 7.13 million productive TCRbeta reads, and read depth showed no significant difference between tissue types. Across five regions of each liver tumor, along with adjacent normal tissue and blood, the study brought together TCRbeta repertoire sequencing, expression microarrays and whole-exome sequencing. A total of 35 specimens from 5 patients, comprising approximately 25 tumor regions, 5 adjacent noncancerous liver tissues and 5 peripheral blood samples, were covered by TCRbeta repertoire sequencing. Agilent mRNA microarray profiling was performed on the 25 to 30 tumor region samples to relate TCRbeta repertoire diversity to the local molecular phenotype. Repertoires from technical replicates were highly reproducible, with mean shared-clone rates roughly 0.87 and correlation coefficients above 0.95.

Without any cell sorting, total RNA and DNA were extracted together from 20-30 mg of bulk tissue using the AllPrep DNA/RNA mini kit. Between late 2015 and early 2016, a few patients in China with histopathologically diagnosed primary liver carcinoma had surgical resection. At the time of sampling, the patients were treatment-naive and had chronic HBV infection. Five spatially separated regions were sampled from each tumor: the superior, inferior, left-lateral and right-lateral poles, plus the tumor centre. More than 85% viable tumor cells were found by histology in every tumor sample. Fresh tumor and adjacent tissue pieces were bisected, with one half stored in RNAlater at -80 degrees C and the other half sent for histology. The germline V gene supplies CDR1 MGHRA and CDR2 YSYEKL. V and J lose 0 bases and 4 bases, and a span of 19 bases separates them. The CDR3 spans 17 residues, from the cysteine through the phenylalanine. Left in the record is the CDR3 DNA by itself, 51 bases read in frame from the first base.

What the authors observed across the whole study: Repertoire overlap was higher between tumor regions (mean about 36%) than tumor-adjacent (approximately 17%) or tumor-blood (14%) pairs, consistent with antigen-driven expansion. Since the samples were bulk and unsorted, there was no way to compare CD4+ and CD8+ T cell repertoires. Compared with blood, tumors had a significantly larger share of the repertoire taken up by the top 250 clones (p = 0.039). Because sequencing covered only the TCR beta chain and unpaired alpha chains were not captured, true repertoire diversity is likely underestimated. Only about 7.5-25% of top clones were present in all five regions of a tumor, suggesting spatial heterogeneity of tumor-infiltrating T cells. Only five patients were included in the study, and the authors note that the findings should be validated in a larger study.

A remark on this clonotype: No cognate antigen has been identified for it. Base qualities are missing; no much larger clone stands one base away.

Using a constant-region primer and ProtoScript II reverse transcriptase, TCRbeta-specific cDNA was reverse-transcribed from about 460 ng total RNA. TCRbeta libraries were built with three nested multiplex PCR rounds, a slightly modified ARM-PCR procedure. Each of the first two PCR rounds ran for roughly 9 cycles and used multiplex TRBV1-TRBV30 forward primers together with a Cbeta reverse primer. A final 25-cycle PCR with Deep VentR polymerase added sample barcodes and Illumina adapters. Amplicons of 200-500 bp were gel-purified with a QIAquick gel extraction kit before sequencing. The TCRbeta amplicons were sequenced with 250-bp paired-end reads on an Illumina HiSeq 2500. The paper's processing steps were these. Trimmomatic v0.33 was used to quality-trim the reads, and FLASH v1.2.11 was used to merge paired reads so that full CDR3 sequences could be recovered. MiGEC v1.2.1b assigned V, D and J germline segments to the rearranged TCRbeta sequences. Clonotype statistics and Shannon-Wiener diversity indices were computed with VDJtools v1.0.0. To reduce sampling bias, subsequent analyses other than the diversity analysis used only the 250 most abundant clonotypes in each sample. TCRdb reanalyzed the raw reads on its own, using fastp at Q25 for trimming and MiXCR for clone calling, and kept in-frame beta chains. Every CDR3 protein is listed once, alongside the most common genes and DNA of its rows. The V and J calls reflect TCRdb's pipeline rather than the authors' work. This sample comprises approximately 190,000 distinct CDR3 sequences, around four fifths of them detected only once. Roughly 20% of the sample goes to the ten largest clones.

The source of this sequence is a man in his forties with primary liver carcinoma and hepatitis B virus infection. Here the chain combines TRBV4-1 and TRBJ2-7, with the D gene uncertain. The sample consisted of tumor tissue from primary liver carcinoma. The CDR3 has the sequence CASSQEPGSGFGYEQYF. The DNA is as follows: TGCGCCAGCAGCCAAGAGCCCGGGTCAGGTTTTGGATACGAGCAGTACTTC.